This T cell receptor (beta chain) comes out of a study of PD-L1 blockade in urothelial cancer. Overall study context: Analysis of the blood was performed 3 weeks (second dose) and 6 weeks after treatment start. Blood yielded a median of about 150,000 T cells per sample.

Study-level points and caveats: Greater 3-week expansion of tumor-associated blood clones was recorded for durable-benefit patients.

Profiled with immunoSEQ multiplex PCR; TCRdb holds only in-frame clones, not every one. The sample includes about 110,000 clones, about 85% seen only once; the top ten take 2% to 3%. Of note for this clone: As yet, its antigen is unknown.

This TCR derives from a middle-aged man with urothelial cancer. The sample in question was PBMCs, obtained around atezolizumab (anti-PD-L1) treatment.

CDR3 residues: CATSRAFAGGYEQFF. The CDR3 DNA is TGTGCCACCAGCAGAGCCTTTGCGGGAGGCTATGAGCAGTTCTTC. V gene TRBV15 combines with J gene TRBJ2-1, with TRBD2 matching over 8 bases. The J segment lost 8 bases and the V segment lost 1 base, leaving 7 bases of the junction unmatched. The CDR3 contains 15 residues. From germline, CDR1 is LNHNV and CDR2 YYDKDF (reference sequence).